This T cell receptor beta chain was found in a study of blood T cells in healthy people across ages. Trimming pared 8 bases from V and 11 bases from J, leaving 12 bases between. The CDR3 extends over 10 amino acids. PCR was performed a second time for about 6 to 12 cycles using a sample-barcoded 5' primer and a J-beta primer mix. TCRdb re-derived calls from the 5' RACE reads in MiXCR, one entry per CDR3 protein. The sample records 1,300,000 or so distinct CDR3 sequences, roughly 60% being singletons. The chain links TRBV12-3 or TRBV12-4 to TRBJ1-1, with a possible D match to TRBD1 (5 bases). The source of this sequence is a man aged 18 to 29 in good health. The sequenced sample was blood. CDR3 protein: CASGGDTAFF. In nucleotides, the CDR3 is TGTGCCAGCGGGGGAGATACTGCTTTCTTT.